The entry below gives a single T cell receptor (beta chain) sequence along with its context. The clone's antigen remains unknown. No quality values exist for individual bases; no much larger clone is one base distant. Germline trimming amounts to 4 bases on V and 5 bases on J, with 7 as the count of junction bases outside the gene matches. CDR1 is given as ENHRY and CDR2 as SYGVKD, both from the germline V gene. Reading from cysteine to phenylalanine, the CDR3 counts 14 amino acids. The only DNA kept is the CDR3, 42 bases in frame from the first base. This entry is derived from a study of CD8 T cells in ankylosing spondylitis (dated by TCRdb to about 2017). Study-level background: The study set out to find disease-linked TCR variants by profiling T cell receptor beta repertoires in ankylosing spondylitis patients and healthy donors. The full study cohort was made up of about 24 ankylosing spondylitis patients and 108 healthy donors. Peripheral blood was sampled, and synovial fluid was additionally collected from ankylosing spondylitis patients. General study outcomes and caveats: Some motif variants had previously been reported in the synovial fluid and blood of reactive arthritis patients, which suggests shared mechanisms of disease initiation. Blood from ankylosing spondylitis patients appeared to be characterized by a TCR beta motif composed of about eight highly homologous amino acid variants. A CD8+ phenotype was shown by the disease-linked clones, which were found at relatively low frequencies in peripheral blood. Significant enrichment of the disease-linked clones was reported in matched synovial fluid samples from ankylosing spondylitis patients.

The run used an Illumina HiSeq 2500. TCR beta libraries were prepared by quantitative 5'-RACE with molecular barcodes. The original methods were these. A new computational method based on a probabilistic model of VDJ rearrangement was used to identify disease-linked TCR variants. TCRdb applied fastp at Q25 and MiXCR to the public reads, then kept only in-frame beta chains. Every entry covers one CDR3 protein and lists the most common genes and DNA from its rows. The V and J calls follow TCRdb's processing rather than the paper's. A total of 100,000 or so distinct CDR3 sequences appear in this sample, around 8.5% of them only once. The ten largest clones represent roughly 29% of the sample.

The receptor's source is a male donor with ankylosing spondylitis. Sequenced sample: blood, either unsorted or a sorted T cell fraction (not recorded which). The V gene is TRBV10-3 and the J gene is TRBJ2-5, with TRBD2 identical over 7 junction bases. The CDR3 protein sequence reads: CAISVQLARETQYF. The DNA reads as follows: TGTGCCATCAGTGTACAACTAGCGAGGGAGACCCAGTACTTC.